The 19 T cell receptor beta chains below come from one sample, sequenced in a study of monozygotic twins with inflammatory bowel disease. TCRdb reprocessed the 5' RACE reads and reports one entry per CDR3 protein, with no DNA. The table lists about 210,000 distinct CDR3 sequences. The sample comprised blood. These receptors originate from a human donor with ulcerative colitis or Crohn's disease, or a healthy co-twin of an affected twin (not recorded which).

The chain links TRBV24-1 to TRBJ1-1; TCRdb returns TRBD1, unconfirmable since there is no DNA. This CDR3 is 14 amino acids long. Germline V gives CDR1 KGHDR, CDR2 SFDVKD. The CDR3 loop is CATRGTGVTTEAFF.

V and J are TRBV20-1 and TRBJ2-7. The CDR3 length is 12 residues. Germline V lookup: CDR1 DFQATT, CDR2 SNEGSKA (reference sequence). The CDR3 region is CSARYLAYEQYF.

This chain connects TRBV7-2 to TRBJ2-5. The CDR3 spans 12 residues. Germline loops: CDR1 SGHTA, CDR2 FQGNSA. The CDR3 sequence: CASSLTSETQYF.

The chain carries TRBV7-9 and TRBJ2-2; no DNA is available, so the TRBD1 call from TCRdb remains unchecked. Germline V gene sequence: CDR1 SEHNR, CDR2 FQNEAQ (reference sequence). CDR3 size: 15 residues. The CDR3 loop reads CASSSRSGVPGELFF.

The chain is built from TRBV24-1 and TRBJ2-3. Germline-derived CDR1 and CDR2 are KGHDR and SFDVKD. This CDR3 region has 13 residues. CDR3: CATSDRTTDTQYF.

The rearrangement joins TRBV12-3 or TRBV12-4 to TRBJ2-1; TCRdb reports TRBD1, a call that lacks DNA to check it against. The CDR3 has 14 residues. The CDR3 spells CASRRDRNSNEQFF.

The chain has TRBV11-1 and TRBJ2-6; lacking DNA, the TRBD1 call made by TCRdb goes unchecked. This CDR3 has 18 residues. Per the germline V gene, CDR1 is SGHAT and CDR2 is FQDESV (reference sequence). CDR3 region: CASSFGGQTGLGANVLTF.

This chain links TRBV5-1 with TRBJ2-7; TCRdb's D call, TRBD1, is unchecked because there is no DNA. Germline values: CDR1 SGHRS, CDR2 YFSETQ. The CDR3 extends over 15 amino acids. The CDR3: CASSRGTGVFYEQYF.

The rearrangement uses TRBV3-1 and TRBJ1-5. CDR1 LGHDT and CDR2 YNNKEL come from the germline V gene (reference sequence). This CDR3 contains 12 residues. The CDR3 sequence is CASSHGNQPQHF.

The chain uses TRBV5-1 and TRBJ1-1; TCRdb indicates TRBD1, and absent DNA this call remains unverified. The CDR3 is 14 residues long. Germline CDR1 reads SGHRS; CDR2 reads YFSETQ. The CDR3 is CASSPYDRVGEAFF.

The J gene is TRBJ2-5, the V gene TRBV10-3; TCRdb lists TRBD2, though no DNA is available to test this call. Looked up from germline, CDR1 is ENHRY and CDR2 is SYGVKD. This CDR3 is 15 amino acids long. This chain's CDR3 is CAISDRGGLLETQYF.

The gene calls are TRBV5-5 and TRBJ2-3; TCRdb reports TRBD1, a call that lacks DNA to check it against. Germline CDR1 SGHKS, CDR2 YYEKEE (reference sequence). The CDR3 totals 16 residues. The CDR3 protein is CASSSRTGGPPDTQYF.

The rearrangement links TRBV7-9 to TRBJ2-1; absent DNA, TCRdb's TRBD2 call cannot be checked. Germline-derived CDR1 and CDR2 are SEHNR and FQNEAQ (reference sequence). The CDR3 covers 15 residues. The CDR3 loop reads CASSSLLAGLNEQFF.

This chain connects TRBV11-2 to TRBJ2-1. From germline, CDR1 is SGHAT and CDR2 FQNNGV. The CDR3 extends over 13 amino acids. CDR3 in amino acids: CASSLGEPIKVFF.

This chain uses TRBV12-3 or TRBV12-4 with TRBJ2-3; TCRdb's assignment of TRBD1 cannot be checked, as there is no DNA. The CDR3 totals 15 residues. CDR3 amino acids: CASTPRGGTGDTQYF.

The CDR3 reads CASSDDRAREQYF. The rearrangement links TRBV6-1 to TRBJ2-7; TCRdb names TRBD1, which stays unverified in the absence of DNA. CDR1 is MNHNS and CDR2 is SASEGT in the germline V gene. The length of the CDR3 is 13 residues.

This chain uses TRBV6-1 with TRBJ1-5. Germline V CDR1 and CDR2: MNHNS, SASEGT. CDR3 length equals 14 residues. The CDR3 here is CASRRGVWDQPQHF.

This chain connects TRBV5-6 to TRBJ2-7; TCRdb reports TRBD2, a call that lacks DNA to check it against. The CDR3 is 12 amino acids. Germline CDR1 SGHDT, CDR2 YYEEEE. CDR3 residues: CASSAGLYEQYF.

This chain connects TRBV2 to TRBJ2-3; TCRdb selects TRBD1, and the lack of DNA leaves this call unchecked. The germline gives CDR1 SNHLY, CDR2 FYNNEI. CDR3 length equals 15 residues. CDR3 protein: CASRTGTSAADTQYF.